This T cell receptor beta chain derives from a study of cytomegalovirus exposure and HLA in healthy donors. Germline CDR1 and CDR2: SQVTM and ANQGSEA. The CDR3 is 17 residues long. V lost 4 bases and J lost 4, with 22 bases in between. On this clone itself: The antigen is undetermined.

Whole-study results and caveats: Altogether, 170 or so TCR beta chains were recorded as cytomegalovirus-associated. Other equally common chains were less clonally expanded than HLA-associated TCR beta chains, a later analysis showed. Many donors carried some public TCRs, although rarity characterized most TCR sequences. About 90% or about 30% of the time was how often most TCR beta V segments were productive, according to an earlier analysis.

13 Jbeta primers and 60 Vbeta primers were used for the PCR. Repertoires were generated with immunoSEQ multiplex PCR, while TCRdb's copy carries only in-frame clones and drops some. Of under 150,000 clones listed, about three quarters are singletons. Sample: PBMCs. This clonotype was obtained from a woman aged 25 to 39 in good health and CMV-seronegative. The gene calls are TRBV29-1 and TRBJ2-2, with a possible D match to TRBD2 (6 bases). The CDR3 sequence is CSVGIPGRGSSTGELFF. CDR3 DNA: TGCAGCGTTGGAATACCCGGGAGAGGGTCTAGCACCGGGGAGCTGTTTTTT.